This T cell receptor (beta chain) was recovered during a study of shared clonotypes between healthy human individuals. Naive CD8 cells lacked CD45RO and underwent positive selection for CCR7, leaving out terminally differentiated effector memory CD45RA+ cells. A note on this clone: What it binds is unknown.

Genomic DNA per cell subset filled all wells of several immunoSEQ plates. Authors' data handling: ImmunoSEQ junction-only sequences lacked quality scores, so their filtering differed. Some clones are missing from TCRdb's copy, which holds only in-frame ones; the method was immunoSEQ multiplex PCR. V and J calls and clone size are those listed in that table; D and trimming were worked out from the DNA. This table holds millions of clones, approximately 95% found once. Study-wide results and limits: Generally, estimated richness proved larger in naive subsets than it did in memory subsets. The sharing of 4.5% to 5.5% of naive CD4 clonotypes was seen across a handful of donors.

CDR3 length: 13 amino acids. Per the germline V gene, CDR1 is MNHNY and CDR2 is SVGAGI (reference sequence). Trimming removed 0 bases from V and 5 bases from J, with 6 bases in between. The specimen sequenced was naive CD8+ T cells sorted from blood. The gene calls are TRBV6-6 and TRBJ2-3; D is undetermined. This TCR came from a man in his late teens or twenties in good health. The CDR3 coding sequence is TGTGCCAGCAGTTACTCGGCCATAGATACGCAGTATTTT. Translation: CASSYSAIDTQYF.